This TCR beta chain was retrieved from a study of cytomegalovirus exposure and HLA in healthy donors. Germline V gene data show CDR1 as SGHDT and CDR2 as YYEEEE. This CDR3 contains 13 residues. Deletions cut 4 bases from V and 3 bases from J, with 10 bases between. The study drew the donors from its approximately 110-subject validation cohort, separate from the roughly 670-subject first cohort. The data were produced by immunoSEQ multiplex PCR, yet TCRdb's version contains in-frame clones alone and is incomplete. This repertoire shows 250,000 to 300,000 clones, around 89% found once; its top ten account for under 0.4%.

Sequenced material: PBMCs. This chain connects TRBV5-6 to TRBJ1-2, with a tentative D call TRBD1 (6 bases). The receptor was isolated from a woman aged 18-29 years in good health and CMV-seronegative. The CDR3 DNA follows: TGTGCCAGCAGCATGGACAGACACTATGGCTACACCTTC. This translates into CASSMDRHYGYTF.